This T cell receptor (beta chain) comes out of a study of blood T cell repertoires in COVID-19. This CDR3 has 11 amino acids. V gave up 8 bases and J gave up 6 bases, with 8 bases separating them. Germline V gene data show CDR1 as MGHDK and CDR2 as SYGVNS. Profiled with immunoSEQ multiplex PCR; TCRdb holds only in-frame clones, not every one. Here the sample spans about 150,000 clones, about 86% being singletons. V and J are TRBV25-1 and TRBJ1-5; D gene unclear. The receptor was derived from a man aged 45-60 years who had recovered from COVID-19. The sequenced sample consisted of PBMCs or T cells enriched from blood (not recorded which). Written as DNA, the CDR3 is TGTGCCAGCTGTGGGAGTCAGCCCCAGCATTTT. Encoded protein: CASCGSQPQHF.